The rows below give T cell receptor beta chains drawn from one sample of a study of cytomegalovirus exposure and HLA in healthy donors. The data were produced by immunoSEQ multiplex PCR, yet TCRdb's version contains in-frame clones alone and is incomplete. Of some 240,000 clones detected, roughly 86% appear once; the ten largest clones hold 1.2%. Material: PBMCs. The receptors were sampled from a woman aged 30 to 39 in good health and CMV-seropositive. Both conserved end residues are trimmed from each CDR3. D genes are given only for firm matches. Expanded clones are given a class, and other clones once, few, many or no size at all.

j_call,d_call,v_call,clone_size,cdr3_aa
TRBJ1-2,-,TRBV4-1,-,ASSPAGYGYT
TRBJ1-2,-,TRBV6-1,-,ASSEVRARNYGYT
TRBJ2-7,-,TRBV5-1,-,ASSLEQRLPTYEQY
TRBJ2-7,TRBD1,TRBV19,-,ASQTLAGDRGIYEQY
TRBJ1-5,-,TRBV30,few,AWSGGQGNQPQH
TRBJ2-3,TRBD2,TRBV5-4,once,ASSWGLAGSTDTQY
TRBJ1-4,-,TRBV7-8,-,ASRVGWGPTNEKLF
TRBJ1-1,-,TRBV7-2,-,ASSLRVFTEAF
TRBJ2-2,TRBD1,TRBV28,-,ASSGTGDTGELF
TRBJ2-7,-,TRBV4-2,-,ASSQDFSKGGLRTYEQY
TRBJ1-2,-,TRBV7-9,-,ASSVGESNYGYT
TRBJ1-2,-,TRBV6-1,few,ASSETDYYGYT
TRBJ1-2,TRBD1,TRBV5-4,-,ASSLGTGDYGYT
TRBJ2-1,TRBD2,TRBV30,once,AWNLLAVHGYEQF
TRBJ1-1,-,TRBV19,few,ASSTGVNTEAF
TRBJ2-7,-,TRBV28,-,ASSIQGSEQY
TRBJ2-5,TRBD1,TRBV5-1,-,ASSLAQGARETQY
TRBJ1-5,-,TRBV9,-,ASSVGENQPQH
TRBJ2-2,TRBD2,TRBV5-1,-,ASSLLLAGGPNTGELF
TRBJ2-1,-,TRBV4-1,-,ASSQDSGDSYNEQF
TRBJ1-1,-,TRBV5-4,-,ASSLGAPNTEAF
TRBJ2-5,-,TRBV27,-,ASSTRGDQETQY
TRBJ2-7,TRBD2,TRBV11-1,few,ASSDRTSGKGEQY
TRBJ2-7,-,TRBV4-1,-,ASSQVGPTYEQY
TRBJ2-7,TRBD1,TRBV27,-,ASRPPDRAHEQY
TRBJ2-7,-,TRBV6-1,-,ASRRQASYEQY
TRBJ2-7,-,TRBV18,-,ATSGVAAAYEQY
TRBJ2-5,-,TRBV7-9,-,ASSLSQVPGQETQY
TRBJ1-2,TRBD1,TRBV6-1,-,ASSEGTGTANYGYT
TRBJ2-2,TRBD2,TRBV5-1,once,ASSLVLAGGPGELF
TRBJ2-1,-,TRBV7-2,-,SSRRDYNEQF
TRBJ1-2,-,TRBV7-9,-,ASSLSDGFYGYT
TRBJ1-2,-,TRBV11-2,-,ASRANFGVEGYT
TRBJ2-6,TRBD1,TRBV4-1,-,ASSQTWTGDAGANVLT
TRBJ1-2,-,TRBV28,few,ASSLRADGYT
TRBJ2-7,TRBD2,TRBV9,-,ASSGGGSYEQY
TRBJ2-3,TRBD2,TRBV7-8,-,ASSSAGGPDTQY
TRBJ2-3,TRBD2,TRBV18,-,ASSLGLATDTQY
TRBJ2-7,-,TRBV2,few,ASSEGDFNYEQY
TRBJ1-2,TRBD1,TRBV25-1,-,ASSGTGVGYT
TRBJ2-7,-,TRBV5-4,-,ASSPTGNPYEQY
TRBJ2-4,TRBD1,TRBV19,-,ASSIRQGATSKNIQY
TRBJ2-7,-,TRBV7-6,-,ASSLVPGTRDEQY
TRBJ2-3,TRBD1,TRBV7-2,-,ASSSKQGAMTDTQY
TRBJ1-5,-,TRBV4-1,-,ASSQDLRQKNQPQH
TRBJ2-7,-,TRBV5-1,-,ASSQQGPEQY